This TCR beta chain was retrieved from a study of T cell responses to AZD1222 COVID-19 vaccine. The study, taken as a whole, reports: Nearly half of spike-specific TCRs reportedly target variant regions that are unmutated in the B.1.351 and B.1.1.7 variants. The study identified only a handful of AZD1222 recipients as seropositive at baseline.

This clone was recorded only once. Its antigen is not identified. From germline, CDR1 is SGHTA and CDR2 FQGNSA. V lost 7 bases, J lost 5 bases, and 12 bases lay in between. CDR3 length: 12 residues. TCRdb's table, derived via immunoSEQ multiplex PCR, lists solely in-frame clones and lacks some. The sample consists of about 120,000 clones, approximately 92% of them appearing once. The chain couples TRBV7-2 to TRBJ2-7; D unclear. The starting material was peripheral blood, obtained on day 0 of AZD1222 vaccination. This receptor was obtained from an adult in good health. CDR3 sequence (DNA): TGTGCCAGCACCCAAAGGGCCCACGAGCAGTACTTC. This sequence encodes CASTQRAHEQYF.